A selection of T cell receptor beta chains follows, all from one sample in a study of beta chain features in type 1 diabetes. Sequencing used immunoSEQ multiplex PCR; TCRdb keeps in-frame clones, though not all of them. Of approximately 730,000 clones listed, under 15% are singletons. Sequencing was performed on naive CD4+ T cells from blood. The source is a young man with type 1 diabetes. The CDR3 runs from the conserved cysteine through the conserved F or W. Fields, in order: V gene, clone size, J gene, D gene, CDR3 DNA, CDR3 protein. The D gene is left open where the match is weak. Clone sizes are given selectively: once, few, many, or a class where the clone is expanded.

v_gene: TRBV16; abundance: -; j_gene: TRBJ1-4; d_gene: -; CDR3nt: TGTGCCAGCAGCCTTCGCCTCAATGAGAAACTGTTTTTT; CDR3aa: CASSLRLNEKLFF
v_gene: TRBV6-5; abundance: few; j_gene: TRBJ2-1; d_gene: -; CDR3nt: TGTGCCACCTCCCAAGGGACGCAGAGTGAGCAGTTCTTC; CDR3aa: CATSQGTQSEQFF
v_gene: TRBV27; abundance: few; j_gene: TRBJ2-4; d_gene: -; CDR3nt: TGTGCCAGCAGTCCGGTCTCGGCAGGGTCGGACATTCAGTACTTC; CDR3aa: CASSPVSAGSDIQYF
v_gene: TRBV30; abundance: -; j_gene: TRBJ1-6; d_gene: -; CDR3nt: TGTGCCTGGAGTGTAGCACATAGGGGTTCACCCCTCCACTTT; CDR3aa: CAWSVAHRGSPLHF
v_gene: TRBV20-1; abundance: -; j_gene: TRBJ2-3; d_gene: TRBD1; CDR3nt: TGCAGTGCTGAGAACAGGGGGGCGCAGTATTTT; CDR3aa: CSAENRGAQYF
v_gene: TRBV2; abundance: few; j_gene: TRBJ1-5; d_gene: -; CDR3nt: TGTGCCAGCAGTGAACGGCGAAATCAGCCCCAGCATTTT; CDR3aa: CASSERRNQPQHF
v_gene: TRBV18; abundance: few; j_gene: TRBJ1-1; d_gene: -; CDR3nt: TGTGCCAGCTCACCAAATGGGGGAGGCACTGAAGCTTTCTTT; CDR3aa: CASSPNGGGTEAFF
v_gene: TRBV28; abundance: -; j_gene: TRBJ1-3; d_gene: TRBD1; CDR3nt: TGTGCCAGCAGCGGACAGGGTACTGGAAACACCATATATTTT; CDR3aa: CASSGQGTGNTIYF
v_gene: TRBV9; abundance: few; j_gene: TRBJ2-6; d_gene: -; CDR3nt: TGTGCCAGCAGCCCAGCGGGCGGATCTGGGGCCAACGTCCTGACTTTC; CDR3aa: CASSPAGGSGANVLTF
v_gene: TRBV29-1; abundance: few; j_gene: TRBJ1-2; d_gene: -; CDR3nt: TGCAGCGTTGAGGGGAACTATGGCTACACCTTC; CDR3aa: CSVEGNYGYTF
v_gene: TRBV27; abundance: few; j_gene: TRBJ1-1; d_gene: -; CDR3nt: TGTGCCAGCAGGGCCTCGGACAAGAACACTGAAGCTTTCTTT; CDR3aa: CASRASDKNTEAFF
v_gene: TRBV5-6; abundance: few; j_gene: TRBJ2-5; d_gene: -; CDR3nt: TGTGCCAGCAGCTTGGAAGTGGGTCCCGCTCAAGAGACCCAGTACTTC; CDR3aa: CASSLEVGPAQETQYF
v_gene: TRBV30; abundance: few; j_gene: TRBJ2-3; d_gene: TRBD1; CDR3nt: TGTGCCTGGAGGCCGGGACAGGGGGCAGATACGCAGTATTTT; CDR3aa: CAWRPGQGADTQYF
v_gene: TRBV7-9; abundance: few; j_gene: TRBJ2-6; d_gene: -; CDR3nt: TGTGCCAGCAGCTTTAGTCGCTCTGGGGCCAACGTCCTGACTTTC; CDR3aa: CASSFSRSGANVLTF
v_gene: TRBV10-3; abundance: -; j_gene: TRBJ1-2; d_gene: -; CDR3nt: TGTGCCATCAGCGCCGGGACGAAGGGCTACACCTTC; CDR3aa: CAISAGTKGYTF
v_gene: TRBV7-9; abundance: few; j_gene: TRBJ1-6; d_gene: TRBD1; CDR3nt: TGTGCCAGCAGCAGATCCGGGACAGGTTCCTGGTGGGCCCTCCACTTT; CDR3aa: CASSRSGTGSWWALHF
v_gene: TRBV19; abundance: few; j_gene: TRBJ1-5; d_gene: -; CDR3nt: TGTGCCAGTAGTAGCACAGCTGATTACAATCAGCCCCAGCATTTT; CDR3aa: CASSSTADYNQPQHF
v_gene: TRBV5-1; abundance: few; j_gene: TRBJ1-5; d_gene: -; CDR3nt: TGCGCCAGCAGCTTGGACCCCGGGGGCAATCAGCCCCAGCATTTT; CDR3aa: CASSLDPGGNQPQHF
v_gene: TRBV5-1; abundance: few; j_gene: TRBJ1-3; d_gene: -; CDR3nt: TGCGCCAGCAGCTTGGGCGTTTTGGCGGGGACCTCTGGAAACACCATATATTTT; CDR3aa: CASSLGVLAGTSGNTIYF
v_gene: TRBV5-6; abundance: -; j_gene: TRBJ1-2; d_gene: -; CDR3nt: TGTGCCAGCAGCTTGTCGGCAGGGGCGGGAGGCTACACCTTC; CDR3aa: CASSLSAGAGGYTF
v_gene: TRBV28; abundance: few; j_gene: TRBJ1-5; d_gene: -; CDR3nt: TGTGCCAGCGCAAGGCCTCATCAGCCCCAGCATTTT; CDR3aa: CASARPHQPQHF
v_gene: TRBV4-1; abundance: once; j_gene: TRBJ1-2; d_gene: TRBD1; CDR3nt: TGCGCCAGCAGCCAGGCTAGTGTGACAGGGTTTGGCTACACCTTC; CDR3aa: CASSQASVTGFGYTF
v_gene: TRBV7-2; abundance: -; j_gene: TRBJ2-1; d_gene: -; CDR3nt: TGTGCCAGCAGCTTACTCTGGGGCGCCTACAATGAGCAGTTCTTC; CDR3aa: CASSLLWGAYNEQFF
v_gene: TRBV7-2; abundance: few; j_gene: TRBJ1-2; d_gene: -; CDR3nt: TGTGCCAGCAGTCCTCGGGTAGAAGGAGGTGGCTACACCTTC; CDR3aa: CASSPRVEGGGYTF
v_gene: TRBV30; abundance: -; j_gene: TRBJ1-2; d_gene: -; CDR3nt: TGTGCCTGGAGTTTGCTGCCAGGCACCTTC; CDR3aa: CAWSLLPGTF
v_gene: TRBV5-4; abundance: -; j_gene: TRBJ2-3; d_gene: TRBD2; CDR3nt: TGTGCCAGCCGCCCGGGACTAGGGGGAGATACGCAGTATTTT; CDR3aa: CASRPGLGGDTQYF
v_gene: TRBV30; abundance: -; j_gene: TRBJ2-1; d_gene: -; CDR3nt: TGTGCCTGGAGTGTAATGGCCGATGAGCAGTTCTTC; CDR3aa: CAWSVMADEQFF
v_gene: TRBV29-1; abundance: -; j_gene: TRBJ2-3; d_gene: -; CDR3nt: TGCAGCGTTGAGAGTAGGGCGACAGATACGCAGTATTTT; CDR3aa: CSVESRATDTQYF
v_gene: TRBV9; abundance: few; j_gene: TRBJ2-4; d_gene: TRBD1; CDR3nt: TGTGCCAGCAGCGTACAGGGGACAGCGGCCAAAAACATTCAGTACTTC; CDR3aa: CASSVQGTAAKNIQYF
v_gene: TRBV19; abundance: -; j_gene: TRBJ2-3; d_gene: -; CDR3nt: TGTGCCAGTAGTATTGCAGATACGCAGTATTTT; CDR3aa: CASSIADTQYF
v_gene: TRBV6-1; abundance: few; j_gene: TRBJ1-2; d_gene: -; CDR3nt: TGTGCCAGCAGTCGGGGGCTCTATGGCTACACCTTC; CDR3aa: CASSRGLYGYTF
v_gene: TRBV11-1; abundance: -; j_gene: TRBJ2-1; d_gene: TRBD2; CDR3nt: TGTGCCAGCAGCCTGGGACTAGCGGGGGAGCAGTTCTTC; CDR3aa: CASSLGLAGEQFF
v_gene: TRBV2; abundance: few; j_gene: TRBJ1-1; d_gene: -; CDR3nt: TGTGCCAGCTATGGGACGGCCGGAACTGAAGCTTTCTTT; CDR3aa: CASYGTAGTEAFF
v_gene: TRBV18; abundance: few; j_gene: TRBJ1-2; d_gene: TRBD1; CDR3nt: TGTGCCAGCTCACCGGACAGGGACACCTATGGCTACACCTTC; CDR3aa: CASSPDRDTYGYTF
v_gene: TRBV7-2; abundance: -; j_gene: TRBJ2-3; d_gene: -; CDR3nt: TGTGCCAGCAGCTTAGGTTTGCCCGGGACAGATACGCAGTATTTT; CDR3aa: CASSLGLPGTDTQYF
v_gene: TRBV7-9; abundance: -; j_gene: TRBJ2-4; d_gene: -; CDR3nt: TGTGCCAGCAGCCTCGTGGGAGCCAAAAACATTCAGTACTTC; CDR3aa: CASSLVGAKNIQYF
v_gene: TRBV10-3; abundance: -; j_gene: TRBJ1-1; d_gene: -; CDR3nt: TGTGCCATCAGTGTATCAGGGGACGGCACTGAAGCTTTCTTT; CDR3aa: CAISVSGDGTEAFF
v_gene: TRBV5-8; abundance: few; j_gene: TRBJ2-3; d_gene: -; CDR3nt: TGTGCCAGCTATCCAGGGACCACAGATACGCAGTATTTT; CDR3aa: CASYPGTTDTQYF
v_gene: TRBV6-5; abundance: few; j_gene: TRBJ1-2; d_gene: -; CDR3nt: TGTGCCAGCAGTGTCGGGCCGAACGGGGATGGCTACACCTTC; CDR3aa: CASSVGPNGDGYTF
v_gene: TRBV27; abundance: -; j_gene: TRBJ1-1; d_gene: -; CDR3nt: TGTGATGGGGTTGGGGGACACACTGAAGCTTTCTTT; CDR3aa: CDGVGGHTEAFF
v_gene: TRBV4-1; abundance: -; j_gene: TRBJ1-2; d_gene: TRBD1; CDR3nt: TGCGCCAGCAGCCCCCCGGGACAGGGTTTTATCCGCTACACCTTC; CDR3aa: CASSPPGQGFIRYTF